This T cell receptor beta chain was sequenced in a study of CD8+ T cells in alopecia areata. Study information: The duration of tofacitinib was 6 to 18 months, with 6 months off drug afterward.

Findings and limits, study-wide: Unlike in mice, where it was clearer, TCR sharing across patients was less clear, possibly HLA-related.

This CDR3 has 13 residues. The germline gives CDR1 SGHDN, CDR2 FVKESK. V was trimmed by 3 bases and J by 1 base, leaving 6 bases between them. A word on this clone: Its antigen remains unknown.

cDNA reverse transcribed from extracted RNA served as the sequencing template. The method was immunoSEQ multiplex PCR; TCRdb's version includes in-frame clones alone and lacks a portion of them. Of some 170,000 clones listed, about 72% were seen once; the top ten hold roughly 11%. This rearrangement joins TRBV14 to TRBJ1-1; D not resolved. The sample here was CD8+ T cells sorted from blood, taken at week 0. The clonotype comes from a human donor with alopecia areata. In nucleotides, the CDR3 is TGTGCCAGCAGCCAGGGAGGGAACACTGAAGCTTTCTTT. As protein: CASSQGGNTEAFF.